This TCR beta chain was sequenced during a study of blood T cells in healthy people across ages. The V end was cut by 4 bases, the J end by 0 bases, with 10 bases between. There are 14 residues in the CDR3. Germline CDR1 and CDR2: DFQATT and SNEGSKA (reference sequence). For the second PCR, which ran for 7 to 11 cycles, a sample-barcoded 5' primer and a J-beta primer mix were used. In TCRdb, the 5' RACE reads were re-called with MiXCR into one record per CDR3 protein. The sample shows around 1,000,000 distinct CDR3 sequences, approximately 25% of them seen only once. The same data also contributed to another study, on T cells of mothers and their children.

The chain employs TRBV20-1 and TRBJ2-1; the D is unclear. The sequenced material came from blood. This clonotype originated in a girl aged 2 to 9 in good health. CDR3 sequence: CSAMLWSSYNEQFF. The CDR3 DNA sequence: TGCAGTGCTATGCTCTGGAGCTCCTACAATGAGCAGTTCTTC.